This T cell receptor beta chain stems from a study of cytomegalovirus exposure and HLA in healthy donors. With 60 Vbeta and 13 Jbeta primers, the PCR was carried out. Method: immunoSEQ multiplex PCR; TCRdb's copy keeps in-frame clones and lacks some. Of just over 150,000 clones detected, approximately 85% appear once; the ten largest clones hold around 2.1%. The ends were cut back, 2 bases at V and 3 bases at J, with 10 bases in the middle. Per germline, CDR1 LNHNV and CDR2 YYDKDF (reference sequence). This CDR3 has 14 amino acids. Sequenced material: PBMCs. The origin of this receptor is a man aged 18 to 30 in good health and CMV-seropositive. This chain uses TRBV15 with TRBJ1-2; D is unresolved. The CDR3 is CATSRSRAYYGYTF. Here the CDR3 DNA reads TGTGCCACCAGCAGATCGCGGGCTTACTATGGCTACACCTTC.